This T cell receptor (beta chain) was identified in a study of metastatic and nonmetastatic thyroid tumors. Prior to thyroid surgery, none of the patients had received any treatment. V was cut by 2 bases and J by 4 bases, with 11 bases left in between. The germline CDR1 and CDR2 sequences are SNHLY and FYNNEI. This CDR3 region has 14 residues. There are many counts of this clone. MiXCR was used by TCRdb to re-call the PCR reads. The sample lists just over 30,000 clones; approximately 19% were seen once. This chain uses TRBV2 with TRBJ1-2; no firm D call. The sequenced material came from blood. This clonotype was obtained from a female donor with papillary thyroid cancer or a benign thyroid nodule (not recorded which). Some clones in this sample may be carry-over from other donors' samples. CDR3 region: CASSEKGNGYGYTF. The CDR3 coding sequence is TGTGCCAGCAGTGAAAAGGGAAATGGCTATGGCTACACCTTC.